The source of this TCR beta chain is a study of beta chain features in type 1 diabetes. Populations isolated by sorting all had purity greater than 95%. The investigators reverse transcribed all of the isolated RNA, so they sequenced expressed TCRB transcripts. Profiling relied on immunoSEQ multiplex PCR, and the TCRdb table lists in-frame clones only, not all of them. Of 350,000 to 450,000 clones listed, around 14% are singletons. Overall study findings and caveats: There were fewer insertions and more deletions at the VDJ junctions of type 1 diabetes patients. Naive, central memory and Treg TCRB repertoires seemed to resemble each other more closely in patients than they did in healthy donors.

The CDR3 is 14 residues long. Germline CDR1 and CDR2: SGHTA and FQGNSA. The V and J ends lost 3 bases and 6 bases respectively, with 14 bases between them. This clone was recorded a few times. What it binds is not known. This receptor was taken from a man aged 25-40 years in good health. Sequencing was performed on naive CD4+ T cells from blood. This rearrangement joins TRBV7-2 to TRBJ1-1; D is ambiguous. The CDR3 spells CASSLTSRWSEAFF. CDR3 DNA sequence: TGTGCCAGCAGCTTGACCTCCCGGTGGTCTGAAGCTTTCTTT.